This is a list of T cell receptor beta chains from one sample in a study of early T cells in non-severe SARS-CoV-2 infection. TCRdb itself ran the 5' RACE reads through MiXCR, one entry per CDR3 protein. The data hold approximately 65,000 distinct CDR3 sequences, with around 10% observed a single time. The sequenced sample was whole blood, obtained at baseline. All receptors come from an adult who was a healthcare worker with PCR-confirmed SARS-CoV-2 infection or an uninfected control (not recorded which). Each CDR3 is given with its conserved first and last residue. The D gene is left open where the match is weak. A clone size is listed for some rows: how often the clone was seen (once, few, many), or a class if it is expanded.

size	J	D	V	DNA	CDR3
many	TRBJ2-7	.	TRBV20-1	TGCAGTGGCTTCGACTTATCGGGGGAGCAGTACTTC	CSGFDLSGEQYF
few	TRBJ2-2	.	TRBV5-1	TGCGCCAGCAGCTCCCCCAGCCAGTCGAACACCGGGGAGCTGTTTTTT	CASSSPSQSNTGELFF
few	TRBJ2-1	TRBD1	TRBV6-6	TGTGCCAGCAGTTCCGCCAGAGTCCCCTCGGACAGGGCCTCTTACAATGAGCAGTTCTTC	CASSSARVPSDRASYNEQFF
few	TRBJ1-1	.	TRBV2	TGTGCCAGCAGTGATACCCCGCCAGGTCTGGGTACCACTGAAGCTTTCTTT	CASSDTPPGLGTTEAFF
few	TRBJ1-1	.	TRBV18	TGTGCCAGCGGGGGGCGCGGGAACACTGAAGCTTTCTTT	CASGGRGNTEAFF
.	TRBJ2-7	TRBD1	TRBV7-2	TGTGCCAGCAGCTCACCACAACACAACCGGGACAGATACTACGAGCAGTACTTC	CASSSPQHNRDRYYEQYF
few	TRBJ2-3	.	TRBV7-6	TGTGCCAGCAGCCCCCGGGCCACAGGGACCACAGATACGCAGTATTTT	CASSPRATGTTDTQYF
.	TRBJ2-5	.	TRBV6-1	TGTGCCAGCAGCGATAGGGGAGGCCCGTTCGAGACCCAGTACTTC	CASSDRGGPFETQYF
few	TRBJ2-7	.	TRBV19	TGTGCCAGTAGTACTTACTACGGCGAGCAGTACTTC	CASSTYYGEQYF
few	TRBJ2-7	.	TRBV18	TGTGCCAGCTCTACGGGACGGAACGCGTACGAGCAGTACTTC	CASSTGRNAYEQYF
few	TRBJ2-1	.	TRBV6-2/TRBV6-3	TGTGCCAGCAGCCCACAGGGCTACAATGAGCAGTTCTTC	CASSPQGYNEQFF
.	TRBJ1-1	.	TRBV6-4	TGTGCCAGCAGTCAGACAGTGAACACTGAAGCTTTCTTT	CASSQTVNTEAFF
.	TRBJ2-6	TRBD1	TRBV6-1	TGTGCCAGCAGGGCGACAGGGCCACTCTCTGGGGCCAACGTCCTGACTTTC	CASRATGPLSGANVLTF
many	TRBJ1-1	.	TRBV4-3	TGCGCCAGCAGCCAAATCGGGGTCGGGACTGAAGCTTTCTTT	CASSQIGVGTEAFF
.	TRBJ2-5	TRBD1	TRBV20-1	TGCAGTGCTAGAGATCCCGGGACAGGGAAAGAGACCCAGTACTTC	CSARDPGTGKETQYF
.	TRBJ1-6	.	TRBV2	TGTGCCAGCAGTGCCGACAGGTTGGACTCACCCCTCCACTTT	CASSADRLDSPLHF
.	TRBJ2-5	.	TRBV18	TGTGCCAGCTCAAGACTGGGGGAGACCCAGTACTTC	CASSRLGETQYF
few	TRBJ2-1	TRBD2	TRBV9	TGTGCCAGCAGCGCCGGCGGGAGCTACAATGAGCAGTTCTTC	CASSAGGSYNEQFF
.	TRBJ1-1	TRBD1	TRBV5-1	TGCGCCAGCAGCTTGGCCGGGACAGGGACCCGAGGGATGAACACTGAAGCTTTCTTT	CASSLAGTGTRGMNTEAFF
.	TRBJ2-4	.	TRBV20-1	TGCAGTGCTAGAAAGCCGGGCGACTTCGCCAAAAACATTCAGTACTTC	CSARKPGDFAKNIQYF
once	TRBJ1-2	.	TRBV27	TGTGCCAGCAGTTTACAACAGGAGGCGGGCTATGGCTACACCTTC	CASSLQQEAGYGYTF
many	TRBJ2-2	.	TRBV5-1	TGCGCCAGCAGCGCCACACTAGCCGAGAACACCGGGGAGCTGTTTTTT	CASSATLAENTGELFF
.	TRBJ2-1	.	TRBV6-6	TGTGCCAGCAGTCAGGGTTTGGAGCAGTTCTTC	CASSQGLEQFF
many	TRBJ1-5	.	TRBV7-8	TGTGCCAGCAGCTTAGATGGTACAACGGGTCAGCCCCAGCATTTT	CASSLDGTTGQPQHF
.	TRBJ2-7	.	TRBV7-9	TGTGCCAGCAGGTCTGGGACTTCCTACGAGCAGTACTTC	CASRSGTSYEQYF
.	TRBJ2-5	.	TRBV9	TGTGCCAGCAGCGACGGACGGGGTTGGGAAGAGACCCAGTACTTC	CASSDGRGWEETQYF
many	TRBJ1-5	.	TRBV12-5	TGTGCTAGTGGTTCGGACCCGCGGGGTCAGCCCCAGCATTTT	CASGSDPRGQPQHF
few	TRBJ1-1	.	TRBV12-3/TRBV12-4	TGTGCCAGCAGTTTTACAGGACTAAACACTGAAGCTTTCTTT	CASSFTGLNTEAFF
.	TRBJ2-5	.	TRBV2	TGTGCCAGCAGTGTCTCGGACTCAGTGTACCAAGAGACCCAGTACTTC	CASSVSDSVYQETQYF
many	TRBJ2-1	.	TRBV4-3	TGCGCCAGCAGGGAGGACCTCAGCTCCTACAATGAGCAGTTCTTC	CASREDLSSYNEQFF
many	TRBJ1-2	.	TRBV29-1	TGCAGCTCCCGGGACACGCGTAACTATGGCTACACCTTC	CSSRDTRNYGYTF
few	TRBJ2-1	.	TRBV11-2	TGTGCCAGCATGTCAATTCCGGGCAATGAGCAGTTCTTC	CASMSIPGNEQFF
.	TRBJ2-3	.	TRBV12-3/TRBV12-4	TGTGCCAGCGGGGTCAGGACAGATACGCAGTATTTT	CASGVRTDTQYF
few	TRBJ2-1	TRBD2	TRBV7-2	TGTGCCAGCAGGGGAGAAAGCGGGGTCCCCTCCTACAATGAGCAGTTCTTC	CASRGESGVPSYNEQFF
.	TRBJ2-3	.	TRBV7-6	TGTGCCAGCAGCTTAGCGCCCGCGGGGGCGTCGTATTTT	CASSLAPAGASYF
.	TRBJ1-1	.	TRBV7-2	TGTGCCAGCAGCTTTCGGGACGGGGGGACTGAAGCTTTCTTT	CASSFRDGGTEAFF
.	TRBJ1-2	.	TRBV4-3	TGCGCCAGCAGCCAGGGGTATGCAGGGGCCTTTAACTATGGCTACACCTTC	CASSQGYAGAFNYGYTF
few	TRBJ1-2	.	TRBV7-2	TGTGCCAGCAGCCCGCGACCGCCTAAGGTGGAGGGGACATCTAATGGCTACACCTTC	CASSPRPPKVEGTSNGYTF
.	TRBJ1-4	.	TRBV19	TGTGCCAGTAGGACTGAACCGGGACGGACTAATGAAAAACTGTTTTTT	CASRTEPGRTNEKLFF
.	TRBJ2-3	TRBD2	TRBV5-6	TGTGCCAGCAGCACGACTAGCGGGGGGCTAGGAGATACGCAGTATTTT	CASSTTSGGLGDTQYF
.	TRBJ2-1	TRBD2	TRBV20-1	TGCAGTGCTCTCCTACTAGCGGGGGCGGACAATGAGCAGTTCTTC	CSALLLAGADNEQFF
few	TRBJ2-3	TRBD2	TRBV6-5	TGTGCCAGCAGTTACTCAGCGGGGGGAACCACAGATACGCAGTATTTT	CASSYSAGGTTDTQYF
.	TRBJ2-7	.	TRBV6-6	TGTGCCAGCAGTTACGAGGGGACACCCCGTTTCGAGCAGTACTTC	CASSYEGTPRFEQYF
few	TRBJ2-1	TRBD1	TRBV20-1	TGCAGTGCTCCACAGGGGCCCCACAATGAGCAGTTCTTC	CSAPQGPHNEQFF
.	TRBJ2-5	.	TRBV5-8	TGTGCCAGCAGCTTCGGCTCATCTAGGGCGGAGACCCAGTACTTC	CASSFGSSRAETQYF
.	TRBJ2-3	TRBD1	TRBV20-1	TGCAGTGCTAGAGATCCGGACAGGGGAACCACAGATACGCAGTATTTT	CSARDPDRGTTDTQYF
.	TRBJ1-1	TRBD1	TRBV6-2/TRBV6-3	TGTGCCAGCAGTTCCACCACAGGGGAAGGGACTGAAGCTTTCTTT	CASSSTTGEGTEAFF
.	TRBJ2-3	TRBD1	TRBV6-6	TGTGCCAGCAGGCTATCCGGGACAGGGGGTTTCACAGATACGCAGTATTTT	CASRLSGTGGFTDTQYF
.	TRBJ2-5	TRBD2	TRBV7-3	TGTGCCAGCAGCTCCTTAGCGGGGGGTCAAGAGACCCAGTACTTC	CASSSLAGGQETQYF
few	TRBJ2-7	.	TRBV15	TGTGCCACCAGCAGAGATCCTCCAAGCACCCCGGGACCGCAGTACTTC	CATSRDPPSTPGPQYF
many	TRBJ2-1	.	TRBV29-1	TGCAGCGCTGTGATATATGAGCAGTTCTTC	CSAVIYEQFF
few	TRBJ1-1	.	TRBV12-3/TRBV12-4	TGTGCCAGCAGTTTTGTTGGGGCCTCCCTAATGAACACTGAAGCTTTCTTT	CASSFVGASLMNTEAFF
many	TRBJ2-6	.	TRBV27	TGTGCCAGCAGTTTTGGGACGCCCCGGGATGGGGCCAACGTCCTGACTTTC	CASSFGTPRDGANVLTF